This TCR beta chain stems from a study of cytomegalovirus exposure and HLA in healthy donors. Study observations and caveats: Presence/absence analyses rested on an assumption that sequencing depth was roughly uniform across donors.

The V end lost 5 bases, the J end lost 6 bases, and 22 bases lay between the germline ends. Germline CDR1 and CDR2: SGHAT and FQNNGV. This CDR3 has 17 amino acids. At sampling all donors were nominally healthy, likely with unrecorded immune exposures. In regard to this clone: The antigen remains undetermined.

The primer mix had 60 Vbeta and 13 Jbeta primers. Using immunoSEQ multiplex PCR, the repertoire was profiled, and TCRdb retains in-frame clones only, with some absent. The sample lists 200,000 to 250,000 clones; 82% were seen once. The clonotype was recovered from a middle-aged woman in good health and CMV-seropositive. The rearrangement uses TRBV11-2 and TRBJ2-2, with D perhaps TRBD2 (5 bases). The source material was PBMCs. The CDR3 is CASSPSVLGPGAGELFF. CDR3 bases: TGTGCCAGCAGCCCCTCCGTTCTAGGTCCCGGGGCCGGGGAGCTGTTTTTT. The entire variable domain, with the rest obtained from reference TRBV11-2 and TRBJ2-2, is as follows: EAGVAQSPRYKIIEKRQSVAFWCNPISGHATLYWYQQILGQGPKLLIQFQNNGVVDDSQLPKDRFSAERLKGVDSTLKIQPAKLEDSAVYLCASSPSVLGPGAGELFFGEGSRLTVL.